Each of the 30 T cell receptor beta chains below was sequenced from the same sample in a study of beta chain features in type 1 diabetes. Reverse transcribing all isolated RNA meant expressed TCRB transcripts were sequenced. TCRdb's table, derived via immunoSEQ multiplex PCR, lists solely in-frame clones and lacks some. The sample lists approximately 300,000 clones; 9.5% to 11% were seen once. Specimen: naive CD4+ T cells from blood. All receptors come from a woman aged 30 to 39 in good health.

This clone has just a few counts. The V call is TRBV4-2, the J call TRBJ1-2; 7 nucleotides agree with TRBD1. CDR3 size: 15 residues. Germline V gene data show CDR1 as LGHNA and CDR2 as YNFKEQ. V gave up 4 bases and J gave up 5 bases; unmatched junction bases: 10. Here the CDR3 DNA reads TGTGCCAGCAGCCCCGGGACAGCGGTTGAATATGGCTACACCTTC. Protein: CASSPGTAVEYGYTF.

Comments on this clone: Distinct nucleotide sequences in the sample also encode this CDR3. The chain is built from TRBV2 and TRBJ2-1; 8 bases are shared with TRBD2. Germline V gives CDR1 SNHLY, CDR2 FYNNEI. After removal of 0 bases from V and 6 bases from J, the junction contained 4 bases not matched to a gene. The CDR3 spans 15 residues. The CDR3 protein is CASSEAGLAGNEQFF. The CDR3 DNA follows: TGTGCCAGCAGTGAAGCGGGCCTAGCGGGCAATGAGCAGTTCTTC. The full variable domain, rest sourced from reference TRBV2 and TRBJ2-1, is EPEVTQTPSHQVTQMGQEVILRCVPISNHLYFYWYRQILGQKVEFLVSFYNNEISEKSEIFDDQFSVERPDGSNFTLKIRSTKLEDSAMYFCASSEAGLAGNEQFFGPGTRLTVL.

The gene calls are TRBV19 and TRBJ2-1; D is uncertain. Germline-derived CDR1 and CDR2 are LNHDA and SQIVND (reference sequence). This CDR3 spans 17 amino acids. V shed 4 bases and J shed 0 bases, with 16 bases lying between them. The DNA for the CDR3 is TGTGCCAGTAGTACTTCCGCGCGCGAAAGCTCCTACAATGAGCAGTTCTTC. Protein product: CASSTSARESSYNEQFF.

In its sample, this clone was seen a few times. The V call is TRBV28, the J call TRBJ2-1; 13 bases are a match to TRBD2. The CDR3 consists of 15 residues. The ends lost 6 bases at V and 4 bases at J; junction bases unmatched: 3. CDR1 and CDR2 from the germline V gene are MDHEN and SYDVKM. CDR3 sequence reads: CASRGTSGAYNEQFF. The DNA for the CDR3 is TGTGCCAGCAGGGGGACTAGCGGGGCATACAATGAGCAGTTCTTC.

A few counts support this clone. The chain joins TRBV28 to TRBJ1-1; D remains unclear. The V and J ends lost 4 bases and 11 bases respectively, with 14 bases between them. Germline lookup yields CDR1 MDHEN and CDR2 SYDVKM. The CDR3 loop spans 12 amino acids. For the CDR3, the DNA is TGTGCCAGCAGTTCAAGACACGGTACTGCTTTCTTT. Its protein product is CASSSRHGTAFF.

The sample holds a few counts of this clone. This chain links TRBV9 with TRBJ1-2; D is uncertain. Germline-derived CDR1 and CDR2 are SGDLS and YYNGEE. V lost 0 bases, J lost 4 bases, and 13 bases lay in between. CDR3 length: 15 residues. CDR3 sequence reads: CASSVEDEVVYGYTF. The CDR3 coding sequence is TGTGCCAGCAGCGTAGAGGATGAGGTTGTCTATGGCTACACCTTC. Complete variable domain (other parts from reference TRBV9 and TRBJ1-2): DSGVTQTPKHLITATGQRVTLRCSPRSGDLSVYWYQQSLDQGLQFLIQYYNGEERAKGNILERFSAQQFPDLHSELNLSSLELGDSALYFCASSVEDEVVYGYTFGSGTRLTVV.

In this sample, this clone turned up a few times. The rearrangement links TRBV7-2 to TRBJ2-7, with TRBD2 identical over 12 bases. Germline V gives CDR1 SGHTA, CDR2 FQGNSA. With V trimmed by 3 bases and J by 3 bases, 3 bases remained unmatched. The CDR3 is 15 residues long. The CDR3 protein is CASSFRLAGDYEQYF. The CDR3 nucleotides read TGTGCCAGCAGCTTCCGACTAGCGGGAGACTACGAGCAGTACTTC.

The table lists this clone with a few counts. CDR3 residues: CASTPGAGGLFF. CDR3 nucleotide sequence: TGTGCCAGCACCCCTGGGGCGGGAGGGCTGTTCTTC. V gene TRBV6-1 combines with J gene TRBJ2-1; 9 nucleotides align to TRBD2. V lost 7 bases and J lost 15; bases outside the gene matches: 10. This CDR3 is built from 12 residues. CDR1 and CDR2 from the germline V gene are MNHNS and SASEGT.

This clone has more than one count but fewer than ten. This sequence joins TRBV7-9 and TRBJ2-7; tentative D call: TRBD1 (6 bases). V was trimmed by 4 bases and J by 4 bases, leaving 11 bases between them. CDR1 and CDR2 from the germline V gene are SEHNR and FQNEAQ (reference sequence). This CDR3 has 13 amino acids. The CDR3 is CASSSRGGYEQYF. The CDR3 coding sequence is TGTGCCAGCAGCTCCAGGGGCGGATACGAGCAGTACTTC. Full variable domain (missing parts from reference TRBV7-9 and TRBJ2-7): DTGVSQNPRHKITKRGQNVTFRCDPISEHNRLYWYRQTLGQGPEFLTYFQNEAQLEKSRLLSDRFSAERPKGSFSTLEIQRTEQGDSAMYLCASSSRGGYEQYFGPGTRLTVT.

This clone has just a few counts. The CDR3 coding sequence is TGTGCCAGCAGCTTAGTCGGGAACACAGATACGCAGTATTTT. It is translated as CASSLVGNTDTQYF. The rearrangement links TRBV7-2 to TRBJ2-3; perhaps TRBD2 as D (5 bases). Deletions cut 1 base from V and 2 bases from J, with 7 bases between. The CDR3 is 14 residues long. The germline V gene encodes CDR1 SGHTA and CDR2 FQGNSA.

The chain links TRBV5-1 to TRBJ2-5; TRBD2 might be the D (6 bases). CDR3 length equals 15 residues. Germline V gene lookup returns CDR1 SGHRS and CDR2 YFSETQ. V was trimmed by 3 bases and J by 4 bases, leaving 16 bases between them. The CDR3 DNA is TGCGCCAGCAGCTCGAACCAGAGGCGGGGAGAGACCCAGTACTTC. It specifies CASSSNQRRGETQYF.

The CDR3 region is CASSLITAGAYNEQFF. The CDR3 bases are TGTGCCAGCAGTTTAATCACAGCGGGAGCCTACAATGAGCAGTTCTTC. V and J are TRBV28 and TRBJ2-1; 8 bases line up with TRBD2. The CDR3 has 16 amino acids. After removal of 2 bases from V and 2 bases from J, the junction contained 5 bases not matched to a gene. Germline V gene sequence: CDR1 MDHEN, CDR2 SYDVKM.

This clone has a handful of counts. The V gene is TRBV5-1, the J gene TRBJ2-7, with no clear D. The ends were cut back, 1 base at V and 5 bases at J, with 7 bases in the middle. The V gene's germline CDR1 is SGHRS and CDR2 YFSETQ. This CDR3 has 12 amino acids. The CDR3 DNA reads TGCGCCAGCAGCTTGAACTCAAACGAGCAGTACTTC. Protein sequence: CASSLNSNEQYF.

Only a few counts were recorded for this clone. The chain is built from TRBV27 and TRBJ1-1; D not certain. Germline V gene lookup returns CDR1 MNHEY and CDR2 SMNVEV (reference sequence). CDR3 length: 13 residues. Trimming left V 4 bases short and J 6 bases short, with 12 bases between. The CDR3 nucleotides are TGTGCCAGCAGTTCACCAGAATCCCCTGAAGCTTTCTTT. Translated, it gives CASSSPESPEAFF.

This clone came up a few times. The chain has TRBV6-1 and TRBJ1-5; TRBD1 agrees at 8 bases. After removal of 5 bases from V and 5 bases from J, the junction contained 8 bases not matched to a gene. Germline CDR1 and CDR2: MNHNS and SASEGT. This CDR3 is built from 15 residues. The CDR3 nucleotides read TGTGCCAGCAGTCACGACCGGGACAGGCATCAGCCCCAGCATTTT. The encoded protein is CASSHDRDRHQPQHF.

This clone was detected a few times. The chain links TRBV19 to TRBJ2-6; D gene unclear. The CDR3 totals 15 residues. Germline V gives CDR1 LNHDA, CDR2 SQIVND (reference sequence). V was trimmed by 3 bases and J by 0 bases, leaving 6 bases between them. DNA for the CDR3: TGTGCCAGTAGTATGAGGAGCTCTGGGGCCAACGTCCTGACTTTC. This codes for CASSMRSSGANVLTF.

This clone appeared a few times. This chain joins TRBV7-2 and TRBJ2-6, with unresolved D. This CDR3 comprises 16 residues. Per the germline V gene, CDR1 is SGHTA and CDR2 is FQGNSA. V was shortened by 3 bases and J by 0 bases, with 9 bases between the two germline ends. CDR3 loop: CASSLLPYSGANVLTF. The CDR3 coding sequence is TGTGCCAGCAGCTTGCTACCCTACTCTGGGGCCAACGTCCTGACTTTC.

A few counts support this clone. The chain has TRBV25-1 and TRBJ2-5, with D unclear. Trimming took 5 bases from V and 4 from J, leaving 8 bases between them. CDR1 and CDR2 (germline): MGHDK, SYGVNS. The CDR3 extends over 12 amino acids. The CDR3 DNA is TGTGCCAGCAGTCAATCCCGAGAGACCCAGTACTTC. The encoded protein is CASSQSRETQYF.

This rearrangement joins TRBV28 to TRBJ1-4; TRBD1 aligns across 7 bases. Unmatched junction bases numbered 10, after V lost 4 bases and J lost 5 bases. Germline loops: CDR1 MDHEN, CDR2 SYDVKM. The CDR3 spans 16 residues. The CDR3: CASSSGDGQENEKLFF. The CDR3 DNA reads as TGTGCCAGCAGTTCGGGGGACGGACAGGAAAATGAAAAACTGTTTTTT.

This clone appeared a single time. The CDR3 sequence: CASSLVVSGRPSTDTQYF. The DNA of the CDR3 is TGCGCCAGCAGCTTGGTGGTTAGCGGGAGGCCTAGCACAGATACGCAGTATTTT. The chain has TRBV5-1 and TRBJ2-3, with TRBD2 matching over 10 bases. Germline assignment: CDR1 SGHRS and CDR2 YFSETQ. Trimming at V came to 0 bases and at J to 0 bases, leaving 7 bases not matched to a gene. CDR3 length: 18 amino acids.

This chain joins TRBV7-3 and TRBJ2-7; TRBD1 is a possible D gene (5 bases). There are 15 residues in the CDR3. Trimming left V 0 bases short and J 5 bases short, with 14 bases between. CDR1 and CDR2 from the germline V gene are SGHTA and FQGTGA. CDR3 amino acids: CASSLTGQGTHEQYF. Here the CDR3 DNA reads TGTGCCAGCAGCTTAACAGGGCAGGGAACCCACGAGCAGTACTTC.

The genes are TRBV9 and TRBJ1-2; 7 positions agree with TRBD1. The CDR3 has 16 residues. Germline V CDR1 and CDR2: SGDLS, YYNGEE. Germline trimming cut 3 bases from V and 0 bases from J; bases unmatched to any gene: 8. CDR3 coding DNA: TGTGCCAGCAGCGCCTCGGGACAGACCTCTAACTATGGCTACACCTTC. This gives the protein CASSASGQTSNYGYTF.

This chain links TRBV20-1 with TRBJ2-7, with TRBD1 as a possible D gene (5 bases). CDR1 and CDR2 from the germline V gene are DFQATT and SNEGSKA (reference sequence). V was pared by 5 bases and J by 6 bases, with 11 bases between. The CDR3 length is 11 residues. This CDR3 is CSAGARREQYF. The CDR3 coding sequence is TGCAGTGCTGGGGCCAGACGCGAGCAGTACTTC.

There are a few counts of this clone. The chain carries TRBV19 and TRBJ1-5; 11 positions match TRBD1. The CDR3 is 15 residues long. V shed 4 bases and J 7 bases; nucleotides not matched to a gene: 6. CDR1 is LNHDA and CDR2 is SQIVND in the germline V gene (reference sequence). The CDR3 coding sequence is TGTGCCAGTAGTAATGGGACAGGGGGACGCCAGCCCCAGCATTTT. Its protein is CASSNGTGGRQPQHF.

The V and J genes are TRBV9 and TRBJ2-5; 8 bases map to TRBD2. The CDR3 sequence is 16 residues long. V was pared by 4 bases and J by 1 base, with 9 bases of the junction left unmatched. Germline assignment: CDR1 SGDLS and CDR2 YYNGEE. In nucleotides, the CDR3 is TGTGCCAGCAGCCCCCGGGGTAGCGGGATCCAAGAGACCCAGTACTTC. Protein: CASSPRGSGIQETQYF.

The rearrangement joins TRBV11-2 to TRBJ1-5, with 7 positions matching TRBD1. This CDR3 comprises 13 residues. V gave up 5 bases and J gave up 4 bases; unmatched junction bases: 2. Germline loops: CDR1 SGHAT, CDR2 FQNNGV. DNA of the CDR3: TGTGCCAGCAGCCAGGGGGGAAATCAGCCCCAGCATTTT. Its protein is CASSQGGNQPQHF.

The V and J genes are TRBV28 and TRBJ1-2, with a weak D call TRBD1 (5 bases). Looked up from germline, CDR1 is MDHEN and CDR2 is SYDVKM. The V gene lost 6 bases and the J gene lost 3 bases, with 8 bases spanning the gap. The CDR3 has 12 amino acids. The CDR3 loop is CASRQGDYGYTF. Here the CDR3 DNA reads TGTGCCAGCAGGCAGGGTGACTATGGCTACACCTTC.

This clone was seen a handful of times. V gene TRBV7-2 combines with J gene TRBJ2-1; TRBD2 matches 10 bases. The CDR3 length is 13 residues. Trimming took 10 bases from V and 7 from J; bases not matched to a gene: 7. The germline CDR1 and CDR2 sequences are SGHTA and FQGNSA. The CDR3 protein is CAKRLAGLNEQFF. The CDR3 coding sequence is TGTGCCAAAAGACTAGCGGGTTTGAATGAGCAGTTCTTC.

This clone has a handful of counts. This chain links TRBV4-3 with TRBJ1-2; D gene uncertain. V shed 0 bases and J shed 1 base, with 6 bases lying between them. The CDR3 contains 14 residues. From germline, CDR1 is LGHNA and CDR2 YSLEER. CDR3 in DNA: TGCGCCAGCAGCCAAGATTACAGTAACTATGGCTACACCTTC. Residues: CASSQDYSNYGYTF.

V usage is TRBV5-1 and J usage is TRBJ2-1, with 9 positions matching TRBD1. This CDR3 has 15 amino acids. V shed 4 bases, J shed 3 bases, and the junction held 5 bases outside the gene matches. Germline V CDR1 and CDR2: SGHRS, YFSETQ. In nucleotides, the CDR3 is TGCGCCAGCAGCACCGGGACAGGGCTCTACAATGAGCAGTTCTTC. Protein: CASSTGTGLYNEQFF. The complete variable domain, with remaining parts taken from reference TRBV5-1 and TRBJ2-1, reads KAGVTQTPRYLIKTRGQQVTLSCSPISGHRSVSWYQQTPGQGLQFLFEYFSETQRNKGNFPGRFSGRQFSNSRSEMNVSTLELGDSALYLCASSTGTGLYNEQFFGPGTRLTVL.